The subject of this entry is one TCR delta chain. This clone was counted a few times. The antigen it recognizes is unknown. No base quality information exists; no much larger clone differs at one position. This sample is drawn from a study of Vδ1+ human thymocytes listed by TCRdb under 2018. Study-wide context: As a data resource, the study described the mRNA-level TRG and TRD CDR3 repertoires of highly purified Vdelta1+ thymocytes obtained from young children. Earlier work had validated the multiplex-based CDR3 amplicon strategy against 5'RACE-based methods for generating CDR3 amplicons.

RNA was extracted with the RNeasy mini kit and reverse transcribed using Superscript III. CDR3 amplicons were generated by multiplex PCR with pooled V-gene forward primers and a constant-region reverse primer carrying Illumina adaptor overhangs. After gel purification, the amplicons were indexed with Nextera index primers during eight to nine additional PCR cycles and then purified using AMPure XP beads. Sequencing of the libraries was done on an Illumina MiSeq using paired-end 250 bp reads, dual indexing and a roughly 18% PhiX spike-in. The authors processed their data as follows. FastQC was used to quality check the reads, while ea-utils fastq-join merged the TRG read pairs. IMGT/HighV-QUEST was used to annotate sequences, retaining only productive sequences with an unambiguous V-gene assignment, and each clonotype was defined by an identical CDR3 sequence. For downstream analysis, the tools were VDJtools 1.1.1, tcR 2.2.3, Treemap and vegan Shannon diversity in R 3.4.4. For TCRdb, the public reads were processed anew by CATT, and duplicate DNA sequences were folded into one row. The V and J calls here are based on TCRdb, not the publication. In this sample the table shows 70,000 or so delta-chain clones, approximately 37% of which occur a single time. Together, the top ten hold approximately 0.3% of the sample.

Thymic samples were depleted of alphabeta T cells, then CD3+ TCRVdelta1+ TCRVdelta2- thymocytes were FACS-sorted. The purity of the sorted Vdelta1+ thymocytes was between about 96% and 99.6%. Thymic specimens were obtained from 7 or 8 paediatric patients, aged from about 5 days to 16 months, who were undergoing corrective cardiac surgery. Thymic tissue was dispersed and mononuclear cells isolated on a Histopaque-1077 density gradient. Staining used anti-TCRVdelta1 clone TS8.2, anti-TCRVdelta2 clone B6, anti-CD3 clone HIT3a and anti-TCRalphabeta clone IP26 antibodies. The investigation overall reported the following: Although sort purity was high, about 20% of thymic TRD sequences were Vdelta2 (with a few Vdelta3), in contrast to the peripheral blood Vdelta1+ controls. Unlike the oligoclonal repertoires in peripheral blood, the thymic TRG and TRD repertoires appeared highly polyclonal, with Gaussian CDR3 length distributions. No clustering by age or sex was observed, so analyses did not stratify donors by these variables. Many TRG clonotypes were shared between donors (up to about 6.9x10^3), whereas TRD repertoires were essentially private (max about 120 shared). The authors advised highly purified populations and single-cell validation, since unexpected Vdelta2 sequences could cause misinterpretation of bulk repertoire data.

CDR1 and CDR2 (TSWWSYY, QGS) derive from the germline V gene. The germline V end is reduced by 0 bases and the J end by 1 base; junction bases left unmatched: 19. From the cysteine up to the phenylalanine, the CDR3 has a length of 22 residues. Just CDR3 DNA is preserved here, 66 bases in frame from base 1. This clonotype was sampled from a boy in the first two years of life who had congenital heart surgery. The source material was Vdelta1+ gamma-delta thymocytes from the thymus. Taken with the paper, the label for cell subset or site translates to: FACS-sorted CD3+ TCRalphabeta- TCRVdelta1+ TCRVdelta2- thymocytes. The chain couples TRDV1 to TRDJ1; the central 11 bases match TRDD3. The CDR3 has the sequence CALGELEGRLTGGYWGTDKLIF. The nucleotide sequence reads TGTGCTCTTGGGGAACTTGAAGGGCGTCTTACTGGGGGATATTGGGGCACCGATAAACTCATCTTT.